This T cell receptor beta chain was captured in a study of regulatory and conventional T cells in RAG deficiency. Study conclusions and caveats: In Omenn syndrome, sorted "Tregs" may be peripherally activated cells. In Omenn syndrome, Treg and Tconv repertoires overlapped >80%. Other subsets showed around 10-fold reductions, but Treg unique TCR beta sequences fell roughly 97-fold in these patients.

The sorted regulatory T cells were CD4+, CD25-high and CD127-low, with genomic DNA sequenced. This table comes from immunoSEQ multiplex PCR, and its TCRdb copy is limited to in-frame clones, with some not included. The sample carries some 28,000 clones, over 80% recorded once. For this clone: Its antigen is not identified.

V was trimmed by 3 bases and J by 8 bases, leaving 10 bases between them. The CDR3 covers 13 residues. Germline V gives CDR1 SGHDN, CDR2 FVKESK. The same sample was also used in a study of regulatory T cells. As reported in that work: Primers: 52 TRBV forward and 13 TRBJ reverse.

What was sequenced was Tregs sorted from blood. This chain connects TRBV14 to TRBJ1-4, with unresolved D. This sequence originates from a human donor in good health. The CDR3 nucleotides read TGTGCCAGCAGCCACGGGAGGAACGAAAAACTGTTTTTT. Residues: CASSHGRNEKLFF. The full variable domain, completed using reference TRBV14 and TRBJ1-4, is EAGVTQFPSHSVIEKGQTVTLRCDPISGHDNLYWYRRVMGKEIKFLLHFVKESKQDESGMPNNRFLAERTGGTYSTLKVQPAELEDSGVYFCASSHGRNEKLFFGSGTQLSVL.